This TCR beta chain was observed in a study of blood T cells in healthy people across ages. A second roughly 7 to 12 cycle PCR used barcoded and J-beta primers. Via MiXCR, TCRdb re-called the 5' RACE reads, giving one row per CDR3 protein. The data show roughly 730,000 distinct CDR3 sequences, just over 55% seen once. Germline CDR1 is MNHEY and CDR2 is SVGEGT. The ends were cut back, 2 bases at V and 6 bases at J, with 13 bases in the middle. CDR3 size: 14 residues. This TCR was sampled from a man aged 40-49 years in good health. What was sequenced was blood. The chain joins TRBV6-2 or TRBV6-3 to TRBJ2-5; maybe TRBD2 (6 bases). The CDR3 spells CASSYGGVAKTQYF. The CDR3 DNA sequence: TGTGCCAGCAGTTACGGAGGGGTCGCAAAGACCCAGTACTTC.